This T cell receptor (beta chain) was observed in a study of cytomegalovirus exposure and HLA in healthy donors. The donors gave bone marrow, and they were healthy. Researchers ran the PCR with 60 Vbeta and 13 Jbeta primers. Sequencing was performed with immunoSEQ multiplex PCR; in TCRdb, only in-frame clones are kept and a portion is missing. Among approximately 200,000 clones, roughly three quarters were seen once, and the ten largest hold 1.5% to 2%. The CDR3 has 15 amino acids. The germline V gene has CDR1 LNHDA and CDR2 SQIVND (reference sequence). V shed 7 bases and J shed 1 base, with 17 bases lying between them. This clone turned up a few times.

The sequenced material came from PBMCs. The origin of this receptor is a woman aged 18-29 years in good health and CMV-seronegative. The chain recombines TRBV19 with TRBJ2-7; D is perhaps TRBD1 (5 bases). The CDR3: CASKLTAVSSYEQYF. The CDR3 DNA is TGTGCCAGTAAACTGACAGCAGTCAGTTCCTACGAGCAGTACTTC.